This note documents a single T cell receptor (beta chain) sequence. Its antigen is currently unknown. The data are from a study of cytomegalovirus exposure and HLA in healthy donors. Broader study findings: The authors enumerated over 150 TCR beta chains as linked to cytomegalovirus. Researchers reported in a later analysis that a missense DCLRE1C variant was tied to TCR beta V- and J-gene trimming.

The primer mix had 60 Vbeta and 13 Jbeta primers. Repertoires were generated with immunoSEQ multiplex PCR, while TCRdb's copy carries only in-frame clones and drops some. This table holds under 300,000 clones, roughly 70% found once. Nominally healthy donors provided the samples, though records likely missed some immune exposures. The CDR3 totals 13 residues. The ends lost 3 bases at V and 6 bases at J; junction bases unmatched: 6. Germline V CDR1 and CDR2: SGHRS, YFSETQ. This chain links TRBV5-1 with TRBJ2-7, with 7 bases matching TRBD1. Source material: PBMCs. The receptor was derived from a female donor in good health and CMV-seronegative. The CDR3 loop reads CASSSQTGIEQYF. CDR3 nucleotides: TGCGCCAGCAGCTCCCAGACAGGGATCGAGCAGTACTTC.